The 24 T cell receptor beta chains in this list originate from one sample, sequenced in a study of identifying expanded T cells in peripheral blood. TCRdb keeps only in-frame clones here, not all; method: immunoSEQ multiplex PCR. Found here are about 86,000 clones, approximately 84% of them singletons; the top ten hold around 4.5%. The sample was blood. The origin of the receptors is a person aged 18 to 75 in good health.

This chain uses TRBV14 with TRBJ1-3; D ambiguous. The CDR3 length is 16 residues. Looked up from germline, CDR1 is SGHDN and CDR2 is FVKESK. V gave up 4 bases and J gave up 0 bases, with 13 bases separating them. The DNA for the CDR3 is TGTGCCAGCAGCCTCCGAGGATCTTTCTCTGGAAACACCATATATTTT. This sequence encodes CASSLRGSFSGNTIYF. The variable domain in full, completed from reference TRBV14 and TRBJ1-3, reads EAGVTQFPSHSVIEKGQTVTLRCDPISGHDNLYWYRRVMGKEIKFLLHFVKESKQDESGMPNNRFLAERTGGTYSTLKVQPAELEDSGVYFCASSLRGSFSGNTIYFGEGSWLTVV.

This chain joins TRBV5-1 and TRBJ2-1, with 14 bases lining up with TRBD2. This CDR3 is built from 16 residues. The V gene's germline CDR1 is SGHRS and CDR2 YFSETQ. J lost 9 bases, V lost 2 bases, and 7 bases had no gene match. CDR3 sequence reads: CASSLLTSGGASEQFF. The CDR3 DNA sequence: TGCGCCAGCAGCTTATTGACTAGCGGGGGGGCATCTGAGCAGTTCTTC.

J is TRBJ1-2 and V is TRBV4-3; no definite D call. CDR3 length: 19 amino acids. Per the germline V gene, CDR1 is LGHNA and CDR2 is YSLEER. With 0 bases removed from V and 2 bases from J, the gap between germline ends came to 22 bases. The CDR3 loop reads CASSQDLSGNHRGNYGYTF. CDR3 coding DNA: TGCGCCAGCAGCCAAGACCTTTCAGGCAACCACCGTGGGAACTATGGCTACACCTTC.

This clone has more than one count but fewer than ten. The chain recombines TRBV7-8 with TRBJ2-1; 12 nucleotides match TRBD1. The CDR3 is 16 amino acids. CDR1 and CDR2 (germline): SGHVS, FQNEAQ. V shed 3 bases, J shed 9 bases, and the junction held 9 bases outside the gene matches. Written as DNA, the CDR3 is TGTGCCAGCAGCTTGGAGACCGGGACAGGGGGCGTTGAGCAGTTCTTC. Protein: CASSLETGTGGVEQFF.

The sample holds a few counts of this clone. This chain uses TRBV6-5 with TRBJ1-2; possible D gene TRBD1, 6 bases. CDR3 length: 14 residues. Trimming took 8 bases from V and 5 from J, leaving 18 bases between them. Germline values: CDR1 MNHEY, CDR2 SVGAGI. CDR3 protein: CASRGGGTLYGYTF. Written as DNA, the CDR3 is TGTGCCAGCCGGGGGGGCGGCACTCTTTATGGCTACACCTTC.

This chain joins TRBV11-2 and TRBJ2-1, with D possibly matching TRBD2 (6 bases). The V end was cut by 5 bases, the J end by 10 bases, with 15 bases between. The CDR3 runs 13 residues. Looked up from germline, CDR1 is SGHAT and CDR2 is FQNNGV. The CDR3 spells CASSPPGVGEQFF. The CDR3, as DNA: TGTGCCAGCAGCCCCCCGGGGGTGGGGGAGCAGTTCTTC.

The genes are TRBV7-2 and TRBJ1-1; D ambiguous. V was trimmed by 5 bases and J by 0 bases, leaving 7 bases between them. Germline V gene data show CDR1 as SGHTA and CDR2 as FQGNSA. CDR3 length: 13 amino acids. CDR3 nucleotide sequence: TGTGCCAGCAGCCCGTTCCTGAACACTGAAGCTTTCTTT. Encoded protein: CASSPFLNTEAFF.

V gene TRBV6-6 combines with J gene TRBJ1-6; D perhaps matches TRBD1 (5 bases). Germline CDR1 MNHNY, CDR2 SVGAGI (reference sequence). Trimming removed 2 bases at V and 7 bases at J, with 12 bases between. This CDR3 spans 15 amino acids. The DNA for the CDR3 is TGTGCCAGCAGTTACCCAGGGTCTCGAAATTCACCCCTCCACTTT. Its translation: CASSYPGSRNSPLHF.

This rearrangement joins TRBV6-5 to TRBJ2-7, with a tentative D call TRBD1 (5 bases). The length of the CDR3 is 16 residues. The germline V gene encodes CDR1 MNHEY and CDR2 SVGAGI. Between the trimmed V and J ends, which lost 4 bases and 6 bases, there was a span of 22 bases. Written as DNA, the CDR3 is TGTGCCAGCAGTTCTCCTACTACGTCTGACAGCCCCGAGCAGTACTTC. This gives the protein CASSSPTTSDSPEQYF.

The CDR3 nucleotides are TGTGCCAGCAGCTTTGGGATTGGGTCGACTAATGAAAAACTGTTTTTT. As protein: CASSFGIGSTNEKLFF. The chain joins TRBV11-3 to TRBJ1-4; D is unclear. CDR1 is SGHNT, CDR2 YENEEA, per germline. The CDR3 sequence is 16 residues long. Trimming removed 3 bases at V and 2 bases at J, with 13 bases between.

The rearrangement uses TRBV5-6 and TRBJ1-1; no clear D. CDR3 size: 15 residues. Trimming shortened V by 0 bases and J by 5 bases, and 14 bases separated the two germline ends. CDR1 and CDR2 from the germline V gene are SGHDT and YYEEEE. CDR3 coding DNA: TGTGCCAGCAGCTTGGACTCGGGGTCGAGAACTGAAGCTTTCTTT. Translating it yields CASSLDSGSRTEAFF.

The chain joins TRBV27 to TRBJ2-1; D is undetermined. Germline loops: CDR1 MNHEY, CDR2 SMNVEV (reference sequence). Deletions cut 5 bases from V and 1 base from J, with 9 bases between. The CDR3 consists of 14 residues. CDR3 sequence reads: CASSPDTSYNEQFF. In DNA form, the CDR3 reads TGTGCCAGCAGTCCCGATACATCCTACAATGAGCAGTTCTTC.

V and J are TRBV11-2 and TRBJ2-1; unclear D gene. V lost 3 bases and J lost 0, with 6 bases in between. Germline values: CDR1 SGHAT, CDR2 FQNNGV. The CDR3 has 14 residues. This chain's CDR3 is CASSFQVSYNEQFF. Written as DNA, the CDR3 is TGTGCCAGCAGCTTCCAGGTCTCCTACAATGAGCAGTTCTTC.

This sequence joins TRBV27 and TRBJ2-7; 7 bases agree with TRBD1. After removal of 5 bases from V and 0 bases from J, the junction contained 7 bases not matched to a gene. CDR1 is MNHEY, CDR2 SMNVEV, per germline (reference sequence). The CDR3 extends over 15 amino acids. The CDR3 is CASSLYRGSSYEQYF. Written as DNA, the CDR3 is TGTGCCAGCAGTCTGTACAGGGGTAGCTCCTACGAGCAGTACTTC.

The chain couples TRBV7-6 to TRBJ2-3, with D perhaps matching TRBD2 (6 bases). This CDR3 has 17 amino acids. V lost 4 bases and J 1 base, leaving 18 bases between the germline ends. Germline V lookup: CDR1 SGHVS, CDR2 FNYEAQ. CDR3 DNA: TGTGCCAGCAGCTCCTATATGCGGCGGAGGGGCACAGATACGCAGTATTTT. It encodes CASSSYMRRRGTDTQYF.

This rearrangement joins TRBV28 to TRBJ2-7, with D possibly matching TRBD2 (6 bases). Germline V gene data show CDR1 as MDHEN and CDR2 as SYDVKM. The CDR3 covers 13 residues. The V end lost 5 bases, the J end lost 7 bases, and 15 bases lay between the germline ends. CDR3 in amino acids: CASSLGLGGEQYF. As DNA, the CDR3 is TGTGCCAGCAGTCTAGGCCTCGGGGGTGAGCAGTACTTC.

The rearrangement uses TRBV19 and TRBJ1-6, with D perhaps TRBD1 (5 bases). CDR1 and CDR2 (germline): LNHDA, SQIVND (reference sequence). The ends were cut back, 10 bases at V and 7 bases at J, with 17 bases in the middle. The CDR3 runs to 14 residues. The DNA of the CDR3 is TGTGCCACCACCGACAGCCCAGGGAATTCACCCCTCCACTTT. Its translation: CATTDSPGNSPLHF. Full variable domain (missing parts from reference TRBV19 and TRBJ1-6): DGGITQSPKYLFRKEGQNVTLSCEQNLNHDAMYWYRQDPGQGLRLIYYSQIVNDFQKGDIAEGYSVSREKKESFPLTVTSAQKNPTAFYLCATTDSPGNSPLHFGNGTRLTVT.

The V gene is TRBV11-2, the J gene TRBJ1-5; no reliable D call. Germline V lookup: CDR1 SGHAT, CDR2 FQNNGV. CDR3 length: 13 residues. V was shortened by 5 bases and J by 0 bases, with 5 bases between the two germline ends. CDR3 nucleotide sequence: TGTGCCAGCAGCGTTAATAGCAATCAGCCCCAGCATTTT. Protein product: CASSVNSNQPQHF. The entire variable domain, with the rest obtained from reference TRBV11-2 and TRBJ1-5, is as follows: EAGVAQSPRYKIIEKRQSVAFWCNPISGHATLYWYQQILGQGPKLLIQFQNNGVVDDSQLPKDRFSAERLKGVDSTLKIQPAKLEDSAVYLCASSVNSNQPQHFGDGTRLSIL.

CDR3: CSLDGREQFF. Here the CDR3 DNA reads TGCAGCCTGGATGGCCGAGAGCAGTTCTTC. V and J are TRBV20-1 and TRBJ2-1, with D hard to call. Germline-derived CDR1 and CDR2 are DFQATT and SNEGSKA (reference sequence). This CDR3 contains 10 residues.

CDR3 coding DNA: TGTGCCAGCATGAGGGACATAGGTGGTCACGGGGAGCTGTTTTTT. It translates to CASMRDIGGHGELFF. The chain is built from TRBV2 and TRBJ2-2; weak D call: TRBD1 (6 bases). CDR1 and CDR2 from the germline V gene are SNHLY and FYNNEI. V lost 7 bases and J lost 7, with 19 bases in between. CDR3 length: 15 amino acids.

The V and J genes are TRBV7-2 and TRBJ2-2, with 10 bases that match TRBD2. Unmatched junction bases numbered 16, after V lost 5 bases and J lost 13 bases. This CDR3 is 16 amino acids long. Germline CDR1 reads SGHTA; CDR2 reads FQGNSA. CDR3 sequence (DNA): TGTGCCAGCAGCGTAACTAGCGGGGCGACCTCCGGAAGGCTGTTTTTT. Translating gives CASSVTSGATSGRLFF.

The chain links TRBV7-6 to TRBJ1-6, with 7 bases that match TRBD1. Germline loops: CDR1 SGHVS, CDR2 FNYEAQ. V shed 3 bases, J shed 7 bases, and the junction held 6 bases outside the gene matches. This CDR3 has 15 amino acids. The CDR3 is CASSLPTGVNSPLHF. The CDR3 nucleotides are TGTGCCAGCAGCTTGCCCACAGGGGTCAATTCACCCCTCCACTTT.

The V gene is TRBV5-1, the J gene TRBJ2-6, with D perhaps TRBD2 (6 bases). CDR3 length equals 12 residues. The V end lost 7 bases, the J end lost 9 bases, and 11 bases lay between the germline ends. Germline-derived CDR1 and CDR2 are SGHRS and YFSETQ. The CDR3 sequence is CASALEGNVLTF. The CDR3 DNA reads TGCGCCAGCGCACTGGAGGGCAACGTCCTGACTTTC. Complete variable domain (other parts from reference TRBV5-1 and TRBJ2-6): KAGVTQTPRYLIKTRGQQVTLSCSPISGHRSVSWYQQTPGQGLQFLFEYFSETQRNKGNFPGRFSGRQFSNSRSEMNVSTLELGDSALYLCASALEGNVLTFGAGSRLTVL.

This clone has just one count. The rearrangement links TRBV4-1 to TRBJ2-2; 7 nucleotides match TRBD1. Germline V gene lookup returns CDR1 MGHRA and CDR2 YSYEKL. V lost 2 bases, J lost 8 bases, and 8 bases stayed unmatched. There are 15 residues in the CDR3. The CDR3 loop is CASSQIYRGGGELFF. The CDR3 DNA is TGCGCCAGCAGCCAAATCTACAGGGGCGGGGGGGAGCTGTTTTTT.